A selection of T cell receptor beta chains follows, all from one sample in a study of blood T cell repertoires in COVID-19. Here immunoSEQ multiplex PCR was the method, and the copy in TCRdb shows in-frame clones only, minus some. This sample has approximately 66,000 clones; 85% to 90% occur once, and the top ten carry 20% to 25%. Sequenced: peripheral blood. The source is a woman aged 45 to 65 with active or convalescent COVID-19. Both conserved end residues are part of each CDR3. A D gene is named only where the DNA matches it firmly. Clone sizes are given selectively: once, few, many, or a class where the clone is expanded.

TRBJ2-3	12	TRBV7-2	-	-	CASSPFTDTQYF	TGTGCCAGCAGCCCTTTCACAGATACGCAGTATTTT
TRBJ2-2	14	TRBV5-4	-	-	CASRLPGGTGELFF	TGTGCCAGCAGACTACCGGGTGGGACCGGGGAGCTGTTTTTT
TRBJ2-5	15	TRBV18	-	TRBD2	CASFKTSGIQETQYF	TGTGCCAGCTTTAAGACTAGCGGGATCCAAGAGACCCAGTACTTC
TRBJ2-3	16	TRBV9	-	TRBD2	CASSVTSGRALDTQYF	TGTGCCAGCAGCGTCACTAGCGGGAGGGCCTTAGATACGCAGTATTTT
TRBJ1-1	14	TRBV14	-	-	CASQLLGSNTEAFF	TGTGCCAGTCAACTATTAGGTTCAAACACTGAAGCTTTCTTT
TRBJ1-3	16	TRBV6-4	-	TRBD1	CASSDSGQGAGNTIYF	TGTGCCAGCAGTGACTCGGGACAGGGGGCTGGAAACACCATATATTTT
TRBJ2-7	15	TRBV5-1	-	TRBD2	CASRPGLAGAYEQYF	TGCGCCAGCAGACCTGGACTAGCGGGAGCCTACGAGCAGTACTTC
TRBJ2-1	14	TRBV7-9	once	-	CASSAWRARDEQFF	TGTGCCAGCAGCGCGTGGAGGGCCCGTGATGAGCAGTTCTTC
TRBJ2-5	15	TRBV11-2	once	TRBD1	CASSLGGTDQETQYF	TGTGCCAGCAGCTTAGGGGGGACAGACCAAGAGACCCAGTACTTC
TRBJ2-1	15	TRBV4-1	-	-	CASSQEGVGFGEQFF	TGCGCCAGCAGCCAAGAAGGGGTCGGCTTCGGTGAGCAGTTCTTC
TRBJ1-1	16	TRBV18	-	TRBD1	CASSLADRGYTVEAFF	TGTGCCAGCTCACTAGCGGACAGGGGCTACACTGTGGAAGCTTTCTTT
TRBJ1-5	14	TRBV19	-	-	CASSIDNNNQPQHF	TGTGCCAGTAGTATAGATAATAACAATCAGCCCCAGCATTTT
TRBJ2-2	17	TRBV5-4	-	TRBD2	CASSRSSGGRITGELFF	TGTGCCAGCAGCCGATCTAGCGGAGGTCGTATTACCGGGGAGCTGTTTTTT
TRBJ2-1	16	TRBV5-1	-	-	CASSLRSTGAYNEQFF	TGCGCCAGCAGCTTACGGTCAACGGGGGCCTACAATGAGCAGTTCTTC
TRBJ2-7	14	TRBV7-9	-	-	CASSLSGGSYEQYF	TGTGCCAGCAGCTTAAGTGGCGGCTCCTACGAGCAGTACTTC
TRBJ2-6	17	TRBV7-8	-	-	CASSAPGGRSGANVLTF	TGTGCCAGCAGTGCCCCCGGAGGGAGAAGTGGGGCCAACGTCCTGACTTTC
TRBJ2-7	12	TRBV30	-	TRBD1	CAWTGGSYEQYF	TGTGCCTGGACAGGGGGCTCCTACGAGCAGTACTTC
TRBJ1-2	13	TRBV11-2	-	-	CASSFRGSGGYTF	TGTGCCAGCAGCTTCAGAGGTAGTGGTGGCTACACCTTC
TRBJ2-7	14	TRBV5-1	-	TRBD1	CASSPWTGSYEQYF	TGCGCCAGCAGCCCCTGGACAGGATCCTACGAGCAGTACTTC
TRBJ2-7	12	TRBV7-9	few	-	CASSKTNYEQYF	TGTGCCAGCAGCAAGACAAACTACGAGCAGTACTTC
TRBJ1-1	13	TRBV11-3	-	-	CASSQGVNTEAFF	TGTGCCAGCAGCCAGGGCGTCAACACTGAAGCTTTCTTT
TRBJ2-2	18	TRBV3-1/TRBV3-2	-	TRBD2	CASSQEGTSGGNTGELFF	TGTGCCAGCAGCCAGGAGGGGACTAGCGGGGGGAACACCGGGGAGCTGTTTTTT
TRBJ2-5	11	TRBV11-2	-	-	CASSNRETQYF	TGTGCCAGCAGCAACCGGGAGACCCAGTACTTC
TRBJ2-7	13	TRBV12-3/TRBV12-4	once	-	CASSLLGSYEQYF	TGTGCCAGCAGCCTTCTTGGCAGCTACGAGCAGTACTTC
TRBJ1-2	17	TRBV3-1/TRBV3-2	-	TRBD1	CASSQDLTGVFNYGYTF	TGTGCCAGCAGCCAAGACCTGACAGGGGTTTTTAACTATGGCTACACCTTC
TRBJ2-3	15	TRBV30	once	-	CAWSTPGDSTDTQYF	TGTGCCTGGAGTACCCCAGGGGATTCGACAGATACGCAGTATTTT
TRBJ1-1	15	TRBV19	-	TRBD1	CASSTLGQGSTEAFF	TGTGCCAGTAGTACCCTGGGACAGGGATCCACTGAAGCTTTCTTT
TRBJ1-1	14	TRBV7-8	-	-	CASSLGGMNTEAFF	TGTGCCAGCAGCTTAGGAGGCATGAACACTGAAGCTTTCTTT
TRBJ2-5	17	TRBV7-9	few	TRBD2	CASNPFPASGSPETQYF	TGTGCCAGCAACCCTTTTCCGGCTAGCGGGAGTCCCGAGACCCAGTACTTC
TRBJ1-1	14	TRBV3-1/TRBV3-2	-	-	CASSQDEEDCEAFF	TGTGCCAGCAGCCAAGATGAAGAGGACTGTGAAGCTTTCTTT